The 32 T cell receptor beta chains below all came from one sample that was sequenced in a study of chemoradiotherapy in HPV16-positive cancers (dated by TCRdb to the early 2020s). Library prep was done by the immunoSEQ multiplex PCR assay. TCRdb took this table from immuneACCESS and kept in-frame rearrangements with V and J called. Such tables lack part of the clones; where checked against another copy, unresolved V genes explain under half of the gap, and the rest is unexplained. The sample yields some 9,800 clones; about 68% were counted once. Of the sample, about 38% is held by the ten largest clones. Sequencing was performed on tumor tissue, taken from a patient who underwent chemoradiotherapy. These receptors were taken from a human donor with HPV-associated anogenital cancer.

V is TRBV28 and J is TRBJ1-6; TRBD1 matches at 7 bases. CDR3 size: 17 residues. The germline V gene encodes CDR1 MDHEN and CDR2 SYDVKM. V lost 7 bases and J lost 0; bases outside the gene matches: 9. This CDR3 is CASISTGTSSYNSPLHF. The CDR3 DNA is TGTGCCAGCATTTCGACAGGGACAAGCTCCTATAATTCACCCCTCCACTTT. Together with reference TRBV28 and TRBJ1-6, the CDR3 gives the full variable domain: DVKVTQSSRYLVKRTGEKVFLECVQDMDHENMFWYRQDPGLGLRLIYFSYDVKMKEKGDIPEGYSVSREKKERFSLILESASTNQTSMYLCASISTGTSSYNSPLHFGNGTRLTVT.

The gene calls are TRBV5-1 and TRBJ1-2; weak D call: TRBD1 (6 bases). The CDR3 spans 14 residues. V was trimmed by 3 bases and J by 10 bases, leaving 19 bases between them. The V gene's germline CDR1 is SGHRS and CDR2 YFSETQ. In nucleotides, the CDR3 is TGCGCCAGCAGCTGGTCTCTCCGGGACACCTACTACACCTTC. Amino acid sequence: CASSWSLRDTYYTF.

V is TRBV7-2 and J is TRBJ2-5; 9 bases are a match to TRBD2. The CDR3 covers 16 residues. V lost 1 base to trimming and J lost 5 bases; unmatched junction nucleotides: 8. In germline, CDR1 is SGHTA, CDR2 FQGNSA. CDR3 loop: CASSLDVRGGRETQYF. CDR3 nucleotide sequence: TGTGCCAGCAGCTTAGACGTGCGGGGGGGCCGGGAGACCCAGTACTTC.

This clone was observed a handful of times. The gene calls are TRBV7-2 and TRBJ1-1; D might be TRBD1 (6 bases). The CDR3 totals 15 residues. The V gene lost 2 bases and the J gene lost 8 bases, with 18 bases spanning the gap. Germline assignment: CDR1 SGHTA and CDR2 FQGNSA. As DNA, the CDR3 is TGTGCCAGCAGCTTAAATTTGGCAGGGGAGTCGGAAGCTTTCTTT. It specifies CASSLNLAGESEAFF.

The chain uses TRBV2 and TRBJ1-2; D call uncertain. In germline, CDR1 is SNHLY, CDR2 FYNNEI. CDR3 length: 14 residues. Trimming removed 8 bases from V and 4 bases from J, with 17 bases in between. The CDR3 spells CASLDGGIGYGYTF. The CDR3 DNA reads as TGTGCCAGCCTGGACGGAGGGATTGGCTATGGCTACACCTTC.

In this sample, this clone turned up a few times. CDR3 in amino acids: CAIGIVDEQYF. The CDR3 nucleotides are TGTGCCATCGGAATAGTGGACGAGCAGTACTTC. The chain joins TRBV10-3 to TRBJ2-7; D is unresolved. The CDR3 loop spans 11 amino acids. Germline V gives CDR1 ENHRY, CDR2 SYGVKD. Trimming left V 8 bases short and J 5 bases short, with 10 bases between.

The chain is built from TRBV7-6 and TRBJ2-1; D unresolved. The CDR3 is 12 residues long. From germline, CDR1 is SGHVS and CDR2 FNYEAQ. The V end was cut by 0 bases, the J end by 4 bases, with 1 base between. The DNA of the CDR3 is TGTGCCAGCAGCTTAGCTTACAATGAGCAGTTCTTC. Translation: CASSLAYNEQFF.

The V and J genes are TRBV5-6 and TRBJ1-4; weak D call: TRBD1 (6 bases). Germline V gene data show CDR1 as SGHDT and CDR2 as YYEEEE. Deletions cut 0 bases from V and 6 bases from J, with 9 bases between. The CDR3 contains 14 residues. This CDR3 reads CASSLGRGYEKLFF. The CDR3 DNA is TGTGCCAGCAGCTTGGGCAGGGGATATGAAAAACTGTTTTTT.

The chain joins TRBV21-1 to TRBJ2-6. TRBV21-1 is noted as a pseudogene. The CDR3 covers 18 residues. The CDR3 region is CASSKSNMWVSGANVLTF. The CDR3 nucleotides read TGTGCCAGCAGCAAAAGTAACATGTGGGTCTCTGGGGCCAACGTCCTGACTTTC.

This clone was counted only a few times. The V and J genes are TRBV21-1 and TRBJ2-7; TRBD1, the D gene given by the table, was not confirmed from the DNA. TRBV21-1 is marked as a pseudogene. The CDR3 totals 16 residues. CDR3 region: CASSKVRPGQGREQYV. In DNA, the CDR3 is TGTGCCAGCAGCAAAGTAAGACCGGGACAAGGGCGCGAGCAGTACGTC.

This rearrangement joins TRBV7-6 to TRBJ1-3; a possible D gene is TRBD1 (6 bases). Germline V gives CDR1 SGHVS, CDR2 FNYEAQ. The CDR3 is 15 residues long. Trimming shortened V by 5 bases and J by 0 bases, and 11 bases separated the two germline ends. The chain's CDR3 is CASSQTGNSGNTIYF. In DNA form, the CDR3 reads TGTGCCAGCAGCCAGACAGGCAACTCTGGAAACACCATATATTTT.

J is TRBJ2-5 and V is TRBV5-1; 9 positions match TRBD2. This CDR3 region has 16 residues. With 0 bases clipped from V and 6 bases from J, the junction kept 9 bases outside the gene matches. Germline loops: CDR1 SGHRS, CDR2 YFSETQ. CDR3 protein: CASSLVTAGGLKTQYF. The CDR3 DNA reads TGCGCCAGCAGCTTGGTAACTGCGGGGGGGCTAAAGACCCAGTACTTC.

The V gene is TRBV6-5, the J gene TRBJ2-1; tentative D call: TRBD2 (6 bases). The CDR3 has 15 amino acids. CDR1 is MNHEY, CDR2 SVGAGI, per germline. V lost 4 bases and J lost 6, with 16 bases in between. This chain's CDR3 is CASSSIWLRGNEQFF. In nucleotides, the CDR3 is TGTGCCAGCAGTTCCATATGGTTGCGGGGCAATGAGCAGTTCTTC.

The chain uses TRBV11-3 and TRBJ2-3, with D unresolved. This CDR3 has 17 amino acids. V shed 4 bases and J shed 6 bases, with 23 bases lying between them. Looked up from germline, CDR1 is SGHNT and CDR2 is YENEEA. CDR3 residues: CASSSVYPRSGLDTQYF. DNA of the CDR3: TGTGCCAGCAGCTCGGTCTACCCGCGGTCAGGCCTGGATACGCAGTATTTT.

The chain carries TRBV5-1 and TRBJ2-7, with TRBD2 matching 9 bases. The germline CDR1 and CDR2 sequences are SGHRS and YFSETQ. V lost 3 bases and J lost 2; bases outside the gene matches: 6. The CDR3 is 15 amino acids. The CDR3 sequence: CASSWGTSRTYEQYF. In DNA, the CDR3 is TGCGCCAGCAGCTGGGGGACTAGCCGAACCTACGAGCAGTACTTC.

The chain combines TRBV11-2 with TRBJ2-5, with 7 bases that match TRBD1. The germline CDR1 and CDR2 sequences are SGHAT and FQNNGV. After removal of 5 bases from V and 1 base from J, the junction contained 10 bases not matched to a gene. CDR3 length equals 16 residues. The CDR3 spells CASSRQGRGVQETQYF. DNA for the CDR3: TGTGCCAGCAGCCGACAGGGTAGGGGAGTCCAAGAGACCCAGTACTTC.

This clone showed up just a few times. The chain joins TRBV7-2 to TRBJ2-7; D is possibly TRBD1 (6 bases). The germline gives CDR1 SGHTA, CDR2 FQGNSA. The CDR3 consists of 14 residues. Trimming pared 5 bases from V and 3 bases from J, leaving 14 bases between. Written as DNA, the CDR3 is TGTGCCAGCAGCGCTAGTGGGGGCAACTACGAGCAGTACTTC. Residues: CASSASGGNYEQYF.

CDR3 region: CASSLRPQETNYGYTF. The CDR3 DNA sequence: TGCGCCAGCAGCTTACGGCCGCAGGAGACTAACTATGGCTACACCTTC. The chain joins TRBV5-1 to TRBJ1-2; no clear D. V lost 2 bases and J lost 0, with 14 bases in between. Per the germline V gene, CDR1 is SGHRS and CDR2 is YFSETQ. The CDR3 consists of 16 residues.

This clone turned up a few times. The V gene is TRBV27, the J gene TRBJ2-1; D possibly corresponds to TRBD2 (5 bases). Trimming removed 8 bases at V and 3 bases at J, with 14 bases between. Germline loops: CDR1 MNHEY, CDR2 SMNVEV (reference sequence). This CDR3 is 14 amino acids long. The chain's CDR3 is CASWLGEVYNEQFF. The CDR3 DNA is TGTGCCAGCTGGTTGGGAGAAGTCTACAATGAGCAGTTCTTC.

V usage is TRBV11-2 and J usage is TRBJ1-4; D gene ambiguous. V was pared by 4 bases and J by 3 bases, with 6 bases between. The germline V gene has CDR1 SGHAT and CDR2 FQNNGV. This CDR3 has 13 amino acids. The CDR3 nucleotides are TGTGCCAGCAGCTCCCGCCCTAATGAAAAACTGTTTTTT. Residues: CASSSRPNEKLFF.

The chain has TRBV15 and TRBJ2-5; D could derive from TRBD1 or TRBD2 (6 bases each). Trimming cost V 1 base and J 4 bases, with 16 bases left between them. CDR1 and CDR2 from the germline V gene are LNHNV and YYDKDF (reference sequence). The CDR3 consists of 16 residues. The CDR3 DNA follows: TGTGCCACCAGCAGAGGCAGGGGACGGGGAGGAGAGACCCAGTACTTC. Amino acids: CATSRGRGRGGETQYF.

The chain links TRBV7-6 to TRBJ2-7; possibly TRBD1 for D (5 bases). CDR1 and CDR2 (germline): SGHVS, FNYEAQ. The CDR3 is made up of 14 amino acids. Trimming took 5 bases from V and 3 from J, leaving 14 bases between them. The CDR3, as DNA: TGTGCCAGCAGCGCAAACCAGGGCCTCTACGAGCAGTACTTC. Amino acids: CASSANQGLYEQYF.

The rearrangement links TRBV6-1 to TRBJ1-2; D uncertain. The CDR3 runs to 13 residues. V lost 8 bases and J 4 bases, leaving 14 bases between the germline ends. The germline gives CDR1 MNHNS, CDR2 SASEGT. CDR3 sequence (DNA): TGTGCCAGCCAGAGCCCATTTGGCTATGGCTACACCTTC. It yields the protein CASQSPFGYGYTF.

This chain uses TRBV6-1 with TRBJ2-7; 8 bases map to TRBD2. V was pared by 7 bases and J by 0 bases, with 8 bases of the junction left unmatched. Germline V CDR1 and CDR2: MNHNS, SASEGT. The CDR3 extends over 15 amino acids. CDR3 in DNA: TGTGCCAGCATAGTCGGGAGGGGGGGCTCCTACGAGCAGTACTTC. The encoded protein is CASIVGRGGSYEQYF.

The J gene is TRBJ1-3, the V gene TRBV7-9; 7 nucleotides line up with TRBD1. The germline gives CDR1 SEHNR, CDR2 FQNEAQ (reference sequence). The length of the CDR3 is 18 residues. The V gene end was trimmed by 4 bases and the J gene end by 0 bases; junction bases not matched to a gene: 12. CDR3 DNA: TGTGCCAGCAGCTACCGACAGGGAACTACTTTCTCTGGAAACACCATATATTTT. Amino acid sequence: CASSYRQGTTFSGNTIYF.

Only a few counts were recorded for this clone. V usage is TRBV12-5 and J usage is TRBJ2-1; 7 bases are a match to TRBD1. CDR1 LGHNT and CDR2 FRNRAP come from the germline V gene. The CDR3 runs 17 residues. The trim removed 1 base at V and 6 bases at J, leaving 12 bases unmatched. The CDR3 spells CASGLDPWGTVRNEQFF. In DNA form, the CDR3 reads TGTGCTAGTGGTTTGGACCCCTGGGGGACAGTGCGCAATGAGCAGTTCTTC.

This chain uses TRBV5-4 with TRBJ2-5, with D unresolved. Trimming shortened V by 0 bases and J by 2 bases, and 8 bases separated the two germline ends. Germline V gives CDR1 SGHNT, CDR2 YYREEE (reference sequence). CDR3 size: 14 residues. CDR3: CASSLVRLQETQYF. The CDR3 DNA sequence: TGTGCCAGCAGCTTGGTTCGACTTCAAGAGACCCAGTACTTC. The full variable domain, completed using reference TRBV5-4 and TRBJ2-5, is ETGVTQSPTHLIKTRGQQVTLRCSSQSGHNTVSWYQQALGQGPQFIFQYYREEENGRGNFPPRFSGLQFPNYSSELNVNALELDDSALYLCASSLVRLQETQYFGPGTRLLVL.

This clone came up a few times. The V call is TRBV11-2, the J call TRBJ2-2; D might be TRBD2 (5 bases). The V end lost 5 bases, the J end lost 2 bases, and 6 bases lay between the germline ends. The CDR3 runs to 13 residues. Germline CDR1 is SGHAT and CDR2 is FQNNGV. The CDR3 DNA reads as TGTGCCAGCAGCAGGACTAACACCGGGGAGCTGTTTTTT. As protein: CASSRTNTGELFF.

J is TRBJ2-2 and V is TRBV27; 9 bases map to TRBD2. V lost 6 bases, J lost 6 bases, and 8 bases stayed unmatched. The CDR3 has 15 amino acids. Germline CDR1 is MNHEY and CDR2 is SMNVEV (reference sequence). DNA of the CDR3: TGTGCCAGCAGCTCTCTGCGGGGGGGCCCCGGGGAGCTGTTTTTT. This sequence encodes CASSSLRGGPGELFF.

V is TRBV27 and J is TRBJ1-1, with 9 positions matching TRBD1. The junction had 8 bases not matched to a gene; V was cut back by 2 bases and J by 1 base. CDR3 size: 17 residues. The germline CDR1 and CDR2 sequences are MNHEY and SMNVEV (reference sequence). Here the CDR3 reads CASSLAGQGPSNTEAFF. The CDR3 DNA is TGTGCCAGCAGTTTAGCTGGACAGGGGCCTTCGAACACTGAAGCTTTCTTT.

The chain employs TRBV30 and TRBJ1-1, with D uncertain. Deletions cut 3 bases from V and 9 bases from J, with 8 bases between. In germline, CDR1 is GTSNPN, CDR2 SVGIG (reference sequence). The CDR3 totals 10 residues. The DNA for the CDR3 is TGTGCCTGGAGCCTCAACAAAGCTTTCTTT. Translating gives CAWSLNKAFF.

The chain has TRBV19 and TRBJ1-2; D call uncertain. Trimming left V 4 bases short and J 3 bases short, with 12 bases between. CDR1 LNHDA and CDR2 SQIVND come from the germline V gene (reference sequence). The CDR3 is 14 residues long. CDR3 in DNA: TGTGCCAGTAGTACCCTCGGCCTATACTATGGCTACACCTTC. Encoded protein: CASSTLGLYYGYTF.